This T cell receptor (beta chain) emerged from a study of siplizumab effects on memory and regulatory T cells. Study results and caveats: A significant reduction in alloreactive sequences traceable to unstimulated CD4+ memory cells was produced by siplizumab. Naive T cells were seen as more diverse than memory cells and as major alloresponse contributors. Of the proliferating CD4+ or CD8+ clones, roughly 80-97% lacked a naive or memory phenotype that could be assigned. Reactions containing siplizumab showed mappable alloreactive CD4+ clones averaging about 66% Treg-derived, versus 25% to 30% in controls.

With respect to this clone: The antigen remains unidentified.

Profiling relied on immunoSEQ multiplex PCR, and the TCRdb table lists in-frame clones only, not all of them. The sample yields tens of thousands of clones, over 85% seen once. With 2 bases removed from V and 5 bases from J, the gap between germline ends came to 10 bases. This CDR3 contains 13 residues. The V gene's germline CDR1 is GTSNPN and CDR2 SVGIG (reference sequence). The sequencing sample was made of CD8+ T cells sorted from blood. The chain combines TRBV30 with TRBJ1-5; D is undetermined. The receptor was derived from a human donor in good health. The CDR3: CAWSSRGDQPQHF. CDR3 nucleotide sequence: TGTGCCTGGAGTTCCCGCGGGGATCAGCCCCAGCATTTT.